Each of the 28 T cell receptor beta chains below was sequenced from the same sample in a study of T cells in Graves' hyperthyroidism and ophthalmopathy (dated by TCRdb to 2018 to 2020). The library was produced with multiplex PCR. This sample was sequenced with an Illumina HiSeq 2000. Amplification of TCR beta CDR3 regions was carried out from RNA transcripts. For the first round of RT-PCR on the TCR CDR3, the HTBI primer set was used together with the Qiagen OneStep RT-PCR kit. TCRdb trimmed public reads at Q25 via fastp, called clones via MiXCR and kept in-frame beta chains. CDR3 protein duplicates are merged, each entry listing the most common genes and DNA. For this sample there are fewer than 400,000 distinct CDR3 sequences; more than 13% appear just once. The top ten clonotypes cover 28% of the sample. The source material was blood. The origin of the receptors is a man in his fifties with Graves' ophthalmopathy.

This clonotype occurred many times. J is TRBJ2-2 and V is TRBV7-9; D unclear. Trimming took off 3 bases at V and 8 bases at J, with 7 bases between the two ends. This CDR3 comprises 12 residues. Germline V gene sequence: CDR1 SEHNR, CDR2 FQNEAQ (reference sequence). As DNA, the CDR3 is TGTGCCAGCAGCTTGGTTCGTGGGGAGCTGTTTTTT. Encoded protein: CASSLVRGELFF.

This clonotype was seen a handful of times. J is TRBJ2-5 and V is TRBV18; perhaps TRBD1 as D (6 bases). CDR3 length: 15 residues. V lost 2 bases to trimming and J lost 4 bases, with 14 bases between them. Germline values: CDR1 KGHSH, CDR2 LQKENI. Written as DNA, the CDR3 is TGTGCCAGCTCACCAGTGACGCGAGGGGGAGAGACCCAGTACTTC. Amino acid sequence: CASSPVTRGGETQYF.

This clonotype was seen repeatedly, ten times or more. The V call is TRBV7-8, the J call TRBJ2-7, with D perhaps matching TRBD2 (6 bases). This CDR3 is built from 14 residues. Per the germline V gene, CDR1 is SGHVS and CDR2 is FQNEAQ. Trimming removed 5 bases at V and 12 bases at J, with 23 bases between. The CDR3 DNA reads TGTGCCAGCAGCGCCCTTAAACGGACCGGGAGTAGGTACTTC. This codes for CASSALKRTGSRYF.

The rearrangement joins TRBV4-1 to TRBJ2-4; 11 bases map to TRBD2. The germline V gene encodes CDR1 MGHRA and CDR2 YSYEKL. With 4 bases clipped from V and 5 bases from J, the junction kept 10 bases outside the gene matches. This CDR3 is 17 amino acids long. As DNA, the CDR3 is TGCGCCAGCAGCCTAAACTCCGGGACTAGCGGCCAAAACATTCAGTACTTC. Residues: CASSLNSGTSGQNIQYF.

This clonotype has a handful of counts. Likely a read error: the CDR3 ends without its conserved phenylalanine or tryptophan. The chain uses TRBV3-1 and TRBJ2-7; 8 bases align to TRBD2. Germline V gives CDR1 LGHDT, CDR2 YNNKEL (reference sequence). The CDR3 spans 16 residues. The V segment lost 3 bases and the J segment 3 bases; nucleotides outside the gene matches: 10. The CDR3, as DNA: TGTGCCAGCAGCCACAGTCTTAGCGGGACCCTCTACGAGCAGTACCTC. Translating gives CASSHSLSGTLYEQYL.

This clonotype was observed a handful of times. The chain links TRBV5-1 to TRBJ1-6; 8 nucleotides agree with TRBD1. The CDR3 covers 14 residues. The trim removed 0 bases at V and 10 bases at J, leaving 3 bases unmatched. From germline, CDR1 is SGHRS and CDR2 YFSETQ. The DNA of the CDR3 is TGCGCCAGCAGCTTGGTGACAGGGGACTCACCCCTCCACTTT. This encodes CASSLVTGDSPLHF. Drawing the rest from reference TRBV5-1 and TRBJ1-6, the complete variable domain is KAGVTQTPRYLIKTRGQQVTLSCSPISGHRSVSWYQQTPGQGLQFLFEYFSETQRNKGNFPGRFSGRQFSNSRSEMNVSTLELGDSALYLCASSLVTGDSPLHFGNGTRLTVT.

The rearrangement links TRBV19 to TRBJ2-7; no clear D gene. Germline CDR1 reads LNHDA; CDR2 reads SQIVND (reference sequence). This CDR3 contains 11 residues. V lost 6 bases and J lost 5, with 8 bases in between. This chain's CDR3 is CASSEGHEQYF. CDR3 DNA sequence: TGTGCCAGTAGCGAAGGTCACGAGCAGTACTTC.

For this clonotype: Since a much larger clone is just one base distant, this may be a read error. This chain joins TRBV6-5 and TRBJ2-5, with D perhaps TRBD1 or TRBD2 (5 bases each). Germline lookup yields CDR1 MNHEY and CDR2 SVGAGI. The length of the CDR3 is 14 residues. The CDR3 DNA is TGTGCCAGCAGTTACGACCCCCCGGAAGGGACCCGGTACTTC. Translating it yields CASSYDPPEGTRYF.

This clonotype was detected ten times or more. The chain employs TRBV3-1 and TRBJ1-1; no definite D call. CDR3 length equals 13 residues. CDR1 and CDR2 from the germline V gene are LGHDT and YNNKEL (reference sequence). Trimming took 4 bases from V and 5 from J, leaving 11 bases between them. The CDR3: CASSRRSWTEAFF. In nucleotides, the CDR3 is TGTGCCAGCAGCCGTCGGAGCTGGACTGAAGCTTTCTTT.

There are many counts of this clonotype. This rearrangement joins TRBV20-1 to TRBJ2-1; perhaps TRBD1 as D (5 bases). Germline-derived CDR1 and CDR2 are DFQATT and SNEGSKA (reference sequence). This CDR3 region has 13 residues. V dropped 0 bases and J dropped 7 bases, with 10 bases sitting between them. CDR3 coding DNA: TGCAGTGCTAGAGACTCCAGGGTTAATGAGCAGTTCTTC. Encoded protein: CSARDSRVNEQFF.

The DNA for the CDR3 is TGTGCCAGTAGTAACTCCGGGACAGGGATCTACGAGCAGTACTTC. This codes for CASSNSGTGIYEQYF. V gene TRBV19 combines with J gene TRBJ2-7, with TRBD1 matching 9 bases. Losses at the gene ends were 4 bases for V and 3 bases for J; bases not matched to a gene: 7. The germline V gene has CDR1 LNHDA and CDR2 SQIVND (reference sequence). This CDR3 is 15 amino acids long.

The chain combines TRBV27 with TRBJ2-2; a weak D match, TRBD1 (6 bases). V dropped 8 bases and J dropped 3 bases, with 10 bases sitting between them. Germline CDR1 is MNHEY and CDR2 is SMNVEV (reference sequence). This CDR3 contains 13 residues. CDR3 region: CASLHRDTGELFF. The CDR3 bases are TGTGCCAGCCTGCACAGGGACACCGGGGAGCTGTTTTTT.

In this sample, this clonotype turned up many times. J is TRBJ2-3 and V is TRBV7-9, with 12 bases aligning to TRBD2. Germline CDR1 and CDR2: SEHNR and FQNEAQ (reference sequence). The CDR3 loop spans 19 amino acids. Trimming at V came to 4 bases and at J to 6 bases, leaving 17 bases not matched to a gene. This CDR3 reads CASSYPRSGLAGKRDTQYF. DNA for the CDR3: TGTGCCAGCAGCTACCCCAGATCTGGACTAGCGGGAAAACGGGATACGCAGTATTTT.

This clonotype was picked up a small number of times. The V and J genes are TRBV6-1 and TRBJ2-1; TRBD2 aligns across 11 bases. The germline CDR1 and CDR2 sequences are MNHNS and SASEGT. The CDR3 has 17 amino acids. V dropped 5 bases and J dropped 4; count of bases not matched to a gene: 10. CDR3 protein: CASSSRRTSGQYNEQFF. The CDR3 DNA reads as TGTGCCAGCAGTTCCCGACGGACTAGCGGGCAATACAATGAGCAGTTCTTC.

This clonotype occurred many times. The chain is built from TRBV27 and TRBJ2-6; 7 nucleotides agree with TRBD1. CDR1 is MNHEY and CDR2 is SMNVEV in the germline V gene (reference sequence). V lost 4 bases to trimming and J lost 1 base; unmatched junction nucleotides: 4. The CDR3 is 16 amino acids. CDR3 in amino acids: CASSSLRGSGANVLTF. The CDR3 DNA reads TGTGCCAGCAGTTCACTCAGGGGGTCTGGGGCCAACGTCCTGACTTTC.

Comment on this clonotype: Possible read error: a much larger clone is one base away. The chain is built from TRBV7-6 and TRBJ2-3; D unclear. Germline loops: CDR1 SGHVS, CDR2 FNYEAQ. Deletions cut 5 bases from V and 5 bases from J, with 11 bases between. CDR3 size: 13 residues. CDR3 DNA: TGTGCCAGCAGCATCCGGTGGCGAGATACGCAGTATTTT. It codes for CASSIRWRDTQYF.

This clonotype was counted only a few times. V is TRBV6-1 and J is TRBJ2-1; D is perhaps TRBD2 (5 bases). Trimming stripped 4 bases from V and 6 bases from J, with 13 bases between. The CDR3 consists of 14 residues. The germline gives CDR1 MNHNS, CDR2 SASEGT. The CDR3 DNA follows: TGTGCCAGCAGTGCGGATCGCCTAGCCAATGAGCAGTTCTTC. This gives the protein CASSADRLANEQFF.

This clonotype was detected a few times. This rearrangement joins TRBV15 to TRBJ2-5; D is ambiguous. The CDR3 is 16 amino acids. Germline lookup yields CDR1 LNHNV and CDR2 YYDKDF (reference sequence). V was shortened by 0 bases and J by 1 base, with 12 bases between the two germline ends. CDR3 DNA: TGTGCCACCAGCAGAGATCAAGGCTCATTCCAAGAGACCCAGTACTTC. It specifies CATSRDQGSFQETQYF. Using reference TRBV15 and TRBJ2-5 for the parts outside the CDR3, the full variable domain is DAMVIQNPRYQVTQFGKPVTLSCSQTLNHNVMYWYQQKSSQAPKLLFHYYDKDFNNEADTPDNFQSRRPNTSFCFLDIRSPGLGDTAMYLCATSRDQGSFQETQYFGPGTRLLVL.

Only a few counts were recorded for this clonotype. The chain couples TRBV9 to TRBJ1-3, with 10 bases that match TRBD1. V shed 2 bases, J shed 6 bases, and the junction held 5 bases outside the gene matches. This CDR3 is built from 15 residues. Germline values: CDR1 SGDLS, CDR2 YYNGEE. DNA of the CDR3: TGTGCCAGCAGCGTCACGGACAGGGGGGCAAACACCATATATTTT. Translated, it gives CASSVTDRGANTIYF. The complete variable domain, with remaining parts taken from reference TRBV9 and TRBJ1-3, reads DSGVTQTPKHLITATGQRVTLRCSPRSGDLSVYWYQQSLDQGLQFLIQYYNGEERAKGNILERFSAQQFPDLHSELNLSSLELGDSALYFCASSVTDRGANTIYFGEGSWLTVV.

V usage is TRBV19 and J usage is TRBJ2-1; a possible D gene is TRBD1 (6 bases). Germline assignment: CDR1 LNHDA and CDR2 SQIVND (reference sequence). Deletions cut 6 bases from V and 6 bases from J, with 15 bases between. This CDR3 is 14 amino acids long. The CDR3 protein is CASSAFQGGNEQFF. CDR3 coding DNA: TGTGCCAGTAGCGCGTTTCAAGGGGGCAATGAGCAGTTCTTC.

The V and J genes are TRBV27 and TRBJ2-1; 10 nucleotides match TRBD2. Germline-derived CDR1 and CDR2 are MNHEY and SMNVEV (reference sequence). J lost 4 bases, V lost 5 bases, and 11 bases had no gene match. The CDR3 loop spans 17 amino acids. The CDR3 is CASSAMLLAGSYNEQFF. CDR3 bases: TGTGCCAGCAGTGCCATGCTACTAGCGGGATCTTACAATGAGCAGTTCTTC.

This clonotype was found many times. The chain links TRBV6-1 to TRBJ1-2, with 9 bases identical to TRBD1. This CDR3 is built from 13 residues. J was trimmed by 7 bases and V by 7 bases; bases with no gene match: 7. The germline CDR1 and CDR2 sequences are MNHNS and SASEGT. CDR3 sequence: CASTRGTGFGYTF. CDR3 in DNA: TGTGCCAGCACTCGAGGGACAGGGTTTGGCTACACCTTC.

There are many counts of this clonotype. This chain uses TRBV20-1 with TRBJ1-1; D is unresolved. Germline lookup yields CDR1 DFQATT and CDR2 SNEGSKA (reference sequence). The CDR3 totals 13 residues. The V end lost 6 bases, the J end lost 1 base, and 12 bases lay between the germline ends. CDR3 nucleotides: TGCAGTGCCCAATGGCAGGCGAACACTGAAGCTTTCTTT. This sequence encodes CSAQWQANTEAFF.

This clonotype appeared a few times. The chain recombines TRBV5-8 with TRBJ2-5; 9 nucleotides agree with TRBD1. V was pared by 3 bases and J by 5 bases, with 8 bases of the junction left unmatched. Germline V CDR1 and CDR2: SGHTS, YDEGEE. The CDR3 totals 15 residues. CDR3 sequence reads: CASSSGQGRRETQYF. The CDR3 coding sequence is TGTGCCAGCAGCTCGGGACAGGGCAGGCGTGAGACCCAGTACTTC.

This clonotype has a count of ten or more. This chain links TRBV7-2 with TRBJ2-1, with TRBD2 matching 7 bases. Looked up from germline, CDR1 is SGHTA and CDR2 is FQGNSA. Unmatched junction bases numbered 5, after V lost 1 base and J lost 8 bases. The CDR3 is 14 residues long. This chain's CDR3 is CASSLGGRVDEQFF. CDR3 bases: TGTGCCAGCAGCTTAGGAGGGAGGGTCGATGAGCAGTTCTTC.

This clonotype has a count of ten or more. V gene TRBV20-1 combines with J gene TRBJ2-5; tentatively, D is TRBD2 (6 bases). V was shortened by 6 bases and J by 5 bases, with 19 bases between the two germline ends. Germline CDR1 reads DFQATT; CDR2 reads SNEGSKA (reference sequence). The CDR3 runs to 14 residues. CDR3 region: CSAEDSGHPETQYF. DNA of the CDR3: TGCAGTGCCGAGGATAGCGGACACCCGGAGACCCAGTACTTC.

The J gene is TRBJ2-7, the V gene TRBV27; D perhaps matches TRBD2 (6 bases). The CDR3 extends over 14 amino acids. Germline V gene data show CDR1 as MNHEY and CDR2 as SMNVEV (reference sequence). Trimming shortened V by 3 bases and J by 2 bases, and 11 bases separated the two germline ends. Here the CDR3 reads CASSLEGRAYEQYF. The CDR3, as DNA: TGTGCCAGCAGTTTGGAGGGCAGGGCCTACGAGCAGTACTTC.

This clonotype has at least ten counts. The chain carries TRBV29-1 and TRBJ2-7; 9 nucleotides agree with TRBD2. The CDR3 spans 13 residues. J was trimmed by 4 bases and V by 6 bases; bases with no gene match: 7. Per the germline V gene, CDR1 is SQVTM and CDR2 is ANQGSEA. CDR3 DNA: TGCAGCGTCGAGACTAGCGGATCTTACGAGCAGTACTTC. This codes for CSVETSGSYEQYF.